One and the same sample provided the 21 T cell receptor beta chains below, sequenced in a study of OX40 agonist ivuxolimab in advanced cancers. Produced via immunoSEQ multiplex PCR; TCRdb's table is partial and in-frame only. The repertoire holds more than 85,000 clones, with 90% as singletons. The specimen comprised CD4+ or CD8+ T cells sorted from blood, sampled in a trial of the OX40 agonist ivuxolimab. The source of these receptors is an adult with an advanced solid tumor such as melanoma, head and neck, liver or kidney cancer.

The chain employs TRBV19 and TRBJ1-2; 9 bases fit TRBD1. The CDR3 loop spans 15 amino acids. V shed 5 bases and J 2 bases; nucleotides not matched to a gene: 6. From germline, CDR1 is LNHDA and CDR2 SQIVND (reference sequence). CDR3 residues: CASSLGQGINYGYTF. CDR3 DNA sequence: TGTGCCAGTAGTCTGGGACAGGGTATAAACTATGGCTACACCTTC.

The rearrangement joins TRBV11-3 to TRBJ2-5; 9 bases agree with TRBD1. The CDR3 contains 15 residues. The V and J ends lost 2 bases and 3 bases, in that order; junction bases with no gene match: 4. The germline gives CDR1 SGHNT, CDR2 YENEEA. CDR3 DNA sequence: TGTGCCAGCAGCTTACTTTGGACAGGGGAAGAGACCCAGTACTTC. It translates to CASSLLWTGEETQYF.

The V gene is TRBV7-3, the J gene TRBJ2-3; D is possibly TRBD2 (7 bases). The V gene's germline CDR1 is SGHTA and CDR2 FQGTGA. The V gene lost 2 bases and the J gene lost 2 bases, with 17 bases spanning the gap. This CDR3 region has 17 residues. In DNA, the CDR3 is TGTGCCAGCAGCTTAGAGGGGGGGCGTAGATACACAGATACGCAGTATTTT. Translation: CASSLEGGRRYTDTQYF.

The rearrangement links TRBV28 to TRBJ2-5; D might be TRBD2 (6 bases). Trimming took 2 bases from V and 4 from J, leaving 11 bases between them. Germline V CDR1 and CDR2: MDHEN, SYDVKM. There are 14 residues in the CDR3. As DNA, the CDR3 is TGTGCCAGCAGTTTAGATACTAGCAGAGAGACCCAGTACTTC. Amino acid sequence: CASSLDTSRETQYF. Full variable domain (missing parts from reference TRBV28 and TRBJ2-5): DVKVTQSSRYLVKRTGEKVFLECVQDMDHENMFWYRQDPGLGLRLIYFSYDVKMKEKGDIPEGYSVSREKKERFSLILESASTNQTSMYLCASSLDTSRETQYFGPGTRLLVL.

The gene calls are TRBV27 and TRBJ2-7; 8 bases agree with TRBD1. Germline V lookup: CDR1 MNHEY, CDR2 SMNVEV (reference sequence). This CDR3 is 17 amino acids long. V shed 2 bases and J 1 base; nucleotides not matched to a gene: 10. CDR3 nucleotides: TGTGCCAGCAGTTTACGCCGAGACAGGGGCCTGTCCTACGAGCAGTACTTC. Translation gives CASSLRRDRGLSYEQYF.

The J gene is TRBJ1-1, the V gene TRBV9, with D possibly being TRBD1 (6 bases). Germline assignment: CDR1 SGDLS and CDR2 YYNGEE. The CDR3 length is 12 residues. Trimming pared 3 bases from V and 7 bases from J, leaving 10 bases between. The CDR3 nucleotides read TGTGCCAGCAGCGCCAGGGGAAATGAAGCTTTCTTT. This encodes CASSARGNEAFF.

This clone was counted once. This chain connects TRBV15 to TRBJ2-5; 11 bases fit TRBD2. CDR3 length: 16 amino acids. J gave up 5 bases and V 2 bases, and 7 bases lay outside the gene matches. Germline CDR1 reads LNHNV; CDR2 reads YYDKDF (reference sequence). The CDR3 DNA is TGTGCCACCAGCAGATCGACTAGCGGGGTCGGGGAGACCCAGTACTTC. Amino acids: CATSRSTSGVGETQYF.

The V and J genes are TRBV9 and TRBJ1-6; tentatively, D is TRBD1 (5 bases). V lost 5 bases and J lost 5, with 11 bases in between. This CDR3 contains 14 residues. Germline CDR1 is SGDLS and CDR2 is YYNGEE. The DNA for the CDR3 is TGTGCCAGCAGTTCGACAGTCGATAATTCACCCCTCCACTTT. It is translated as CASSSTVDNSPLHF.

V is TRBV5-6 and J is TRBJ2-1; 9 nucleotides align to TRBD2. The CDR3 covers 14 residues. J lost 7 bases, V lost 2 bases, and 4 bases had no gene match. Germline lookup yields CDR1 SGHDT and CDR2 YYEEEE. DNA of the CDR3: TGTGCCAGCAGCTTCGGGCTAGCGGGAAATGAGCAGTTCTTC. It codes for CASSFGLAGNEQFF.

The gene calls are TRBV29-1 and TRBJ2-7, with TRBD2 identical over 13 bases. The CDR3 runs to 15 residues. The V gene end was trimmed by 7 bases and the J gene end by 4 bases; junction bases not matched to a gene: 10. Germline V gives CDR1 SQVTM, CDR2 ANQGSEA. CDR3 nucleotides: TGCAGCGCCGCTGGGACTAGCGGGGCTAAATACGAGCAGTACTTC. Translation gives CSAAGTSGAKYEQYF.

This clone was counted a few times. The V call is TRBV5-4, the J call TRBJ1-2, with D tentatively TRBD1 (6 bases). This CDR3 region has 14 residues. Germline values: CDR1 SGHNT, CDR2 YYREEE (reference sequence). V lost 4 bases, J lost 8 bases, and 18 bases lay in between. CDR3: CASSITGGARGYTF. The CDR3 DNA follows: TGTGCCAGCAGCATAACGGGGGGCGCGAGGGGCTACACCTTC.

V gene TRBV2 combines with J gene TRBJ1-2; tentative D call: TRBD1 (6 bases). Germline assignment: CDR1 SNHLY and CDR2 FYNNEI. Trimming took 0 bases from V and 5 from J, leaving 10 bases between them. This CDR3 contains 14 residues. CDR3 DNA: TGTGCCAGCAGTGAAGCGGAGACAGGATATGGCTACACCTTC. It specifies CASSEAETGYGYTF.

For the CDR3, the DNA is TGTGCCAGCTCCGGGGCGGGAGGTGCCAATGAGCAGTTCTTC. It translates to CASSGAGGANEQFF. The chain has TRBV18 and TRBJ2-1; 8 bases are shared with TRBD2. The V and J ends lost 6 bases and 6 bases, in that order; junction bases with no gene match: 7. CDR1 KGHSH and CDR2 LQKENI come from the germline V gene. The CDR3 consists of 14 residues.

CDR3: CASSEPRANSYNEQFF. CDR3 DNA: TGTGCCAGCAGTGAACCGAGAGCGAACTCCTACAATGAGCAGTTCTTC. The V call is TRBV2, the J call TRBJ2-1, with D unresolved. The V gene's germline CDR1 is SNHLY and CDR2 FYNNEI. V lost 2 bases and J 0 bases, leaving 11 bases between the germline ends. CDR3 length equals 16 residues. The full variable domain, rest sourced from reference TRBV2 and TRBJ2-1, is EPEVTQTPSHQVTQMGQEVILRCVPISNHLYFYWYRQILGQKVEFLVSFYNNEISEKSEIFDDQFSVERPDGSNFTLKIRSTKLEDSAMYFCASSEPRANSYNEQFFGPGTRLTVL.

CDR3 loop: CASSPKRPNRDEQFF. The CDR3 DNA reads as TGTGCCAGCAGCCCTAAGAGACCGAACAGGGATGAGCAGTTCTTC. The chain combines TRBV7-3 with TRBJ2-1; D is possibly TRBD1 (6 bases). Looked up from germline, CDR1 is SGHTA and CDR2 is FQGTGA. CDR3 length: 15 amino acids. V lost 5 bases to trimming and J lost 8 bases, with 19 bases between them.

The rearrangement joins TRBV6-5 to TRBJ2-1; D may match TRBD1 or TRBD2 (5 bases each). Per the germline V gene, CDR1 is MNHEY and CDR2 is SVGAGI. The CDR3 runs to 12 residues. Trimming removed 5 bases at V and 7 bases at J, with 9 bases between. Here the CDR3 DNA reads TGTGCCAGCAGTCGAGGGGTAAATGAGCAGTTCTTC. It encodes CASSRGVNEQFF.

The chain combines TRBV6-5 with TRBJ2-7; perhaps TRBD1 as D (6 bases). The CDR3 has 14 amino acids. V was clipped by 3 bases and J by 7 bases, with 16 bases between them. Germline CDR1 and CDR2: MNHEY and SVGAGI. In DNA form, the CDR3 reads TGTGCCAGCAGTTATTGGGGGCGATCGGATGAGCAGTACTTC. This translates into CASSYWGRSDEQYF.

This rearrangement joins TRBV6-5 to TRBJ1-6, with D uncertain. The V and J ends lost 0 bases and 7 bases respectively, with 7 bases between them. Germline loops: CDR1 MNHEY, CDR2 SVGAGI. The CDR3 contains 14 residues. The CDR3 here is CASSYSPYNSPLHF. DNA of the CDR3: TGTGCCAGCAGTTACTCGCCTTACAATTCACCCCTCCACTTT.

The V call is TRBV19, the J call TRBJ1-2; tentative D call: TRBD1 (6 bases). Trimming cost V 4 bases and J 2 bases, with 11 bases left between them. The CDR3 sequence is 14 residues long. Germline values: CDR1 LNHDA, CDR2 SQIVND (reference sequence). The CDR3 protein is CASSRGGANYGYTF. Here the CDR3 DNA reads TGTGCCAGTAGTAGGGGGGGCGCGAACTATGGCTACACCTTC.

The CDR3 coding sequence is TGCGCCAGCAGCCAAGTGGACAGGGACGACACTGAAGCTTTCTTT. It translates to CASSQVDRDDTEAFF. V and J are TRBV4-3 and TRBJ1-1; 8 bases fit TRBD1. CDR3 length: 15 residues. V lost 1 base and J lost 3; bases outside the gene matches: 4. CDR1 is LGHNA and CDR2 is YSLEER in the germline V gene.

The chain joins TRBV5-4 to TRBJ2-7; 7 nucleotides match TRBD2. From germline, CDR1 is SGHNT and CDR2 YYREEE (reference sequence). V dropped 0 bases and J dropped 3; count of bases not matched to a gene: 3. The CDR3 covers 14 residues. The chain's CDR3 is CASSLEGLNYEQYF. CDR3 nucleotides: TGTGCCAGCAGCTTGGAGGGACTAAACTACGAGCAGTACTTC.